This TCR beta chain was identified in a study of blood T cells in healthy people across ages. Study-level results: Age showed a roughly linear inverse relationship with TCR beta diversity per million T cells. Whereas aged donors had fewer naive CD4+ cells, long-lived donors had more of them and higher diversity.

The CDR3 is 13 residues long. Per germline, CDR1 DFQATT and CDR2 SNEGSKA (reference sequence). V was cut by 3 bases and J by 8 bases, with 13 bases left in between. This clonotype was detected only once. The target antigen is unknown. Combining a sample-barcoded 5' primer with a J-beta primer mix, a second PCR ran for roughly 6 to 12 cycles. Each cDNA molecule, via a template-switch adaptor with 12 random nucleotides, was tagged. Each sample provided no less than 3 million CDR3-containing paired-end reads. TCRdb processed the 5' RACE reads anew with MiXCR; each CDR3 protein has one entry. The data hold some 1.6 million distinct CDR3 sequences, with almost 35% observed a single time.

The source material was blood. This clonotype was sampled from a young woman in good health. The chain links TRBV20-1 to TRBJ1-4; D remains unclear. DNA for the CDR3: TGCAGTGCTAGTGGCCCGGCGAGAGAAAAACTGTTTTTT. Translated: CSASGPAREKLFF.